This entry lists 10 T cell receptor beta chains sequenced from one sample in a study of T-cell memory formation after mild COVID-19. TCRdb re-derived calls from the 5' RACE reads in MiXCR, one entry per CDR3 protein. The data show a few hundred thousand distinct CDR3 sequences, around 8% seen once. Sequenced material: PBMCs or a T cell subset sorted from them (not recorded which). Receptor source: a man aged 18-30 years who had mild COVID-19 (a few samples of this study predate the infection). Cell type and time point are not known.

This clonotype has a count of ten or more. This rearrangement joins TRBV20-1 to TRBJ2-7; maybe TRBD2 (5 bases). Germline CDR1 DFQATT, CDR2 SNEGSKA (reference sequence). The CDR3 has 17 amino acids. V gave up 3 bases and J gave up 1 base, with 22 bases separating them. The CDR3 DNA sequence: TGCAGTGCTAGTGGTAGAACTAGTCGGTCAGGATCCTACGAGCAGTACGTC. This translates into CSASGRTSRSGSYEQYV.

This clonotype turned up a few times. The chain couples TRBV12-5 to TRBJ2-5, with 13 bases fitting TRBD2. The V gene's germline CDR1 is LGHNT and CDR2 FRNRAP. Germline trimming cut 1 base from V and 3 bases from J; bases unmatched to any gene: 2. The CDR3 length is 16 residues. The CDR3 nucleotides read TGTGCTAGTGGTTTGGCGGGGACTAGCGGGGAAGAGACCCAGTACTTC. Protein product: CASGLAGTSGEETQYF.

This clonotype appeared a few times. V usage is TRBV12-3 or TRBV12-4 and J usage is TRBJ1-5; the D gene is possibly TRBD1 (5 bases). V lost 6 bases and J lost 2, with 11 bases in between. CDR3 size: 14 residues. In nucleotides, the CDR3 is TGTGCCAGCAGGCAGGGCCGGGGCAATCAGCCCCAGCATTTT. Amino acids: CASRQGRGNQPQHF.

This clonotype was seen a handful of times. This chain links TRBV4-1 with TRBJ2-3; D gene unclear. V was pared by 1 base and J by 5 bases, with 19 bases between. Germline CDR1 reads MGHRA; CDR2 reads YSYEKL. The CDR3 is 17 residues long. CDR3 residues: CASSQVGRTEGGDTQYF. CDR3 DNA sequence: TGCGCCAGCAGCCAAGTGGGAAGAACCGAAGGTGGAGATACGCAGTATTTT.

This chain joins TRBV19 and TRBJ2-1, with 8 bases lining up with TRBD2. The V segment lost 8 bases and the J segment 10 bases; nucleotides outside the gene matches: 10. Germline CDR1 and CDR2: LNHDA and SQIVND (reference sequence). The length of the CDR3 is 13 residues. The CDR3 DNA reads TGTGCCAGTGGGGATAGCGGGGCCCCCGAGCAGTTCTTC. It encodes CASGDSGAPEQFF.

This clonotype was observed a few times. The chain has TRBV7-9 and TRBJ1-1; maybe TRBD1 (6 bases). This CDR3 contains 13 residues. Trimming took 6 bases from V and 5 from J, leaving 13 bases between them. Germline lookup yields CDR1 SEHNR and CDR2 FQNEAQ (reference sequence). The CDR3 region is CASRGQGRTEAFF. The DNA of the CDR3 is TGTGCCAGCAGAGGTCAGGGGCGGACTGAAGCTTTCTTT.

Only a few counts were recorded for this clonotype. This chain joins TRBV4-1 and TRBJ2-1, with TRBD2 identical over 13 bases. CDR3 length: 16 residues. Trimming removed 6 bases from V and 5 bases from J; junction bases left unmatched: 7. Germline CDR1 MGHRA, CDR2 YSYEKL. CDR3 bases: TGCGCCAGCAGAGTACTAGCGGGGGGGGCCGACAATGAGCAGTTCTTC. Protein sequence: CASRVLAGGADNEQFF.

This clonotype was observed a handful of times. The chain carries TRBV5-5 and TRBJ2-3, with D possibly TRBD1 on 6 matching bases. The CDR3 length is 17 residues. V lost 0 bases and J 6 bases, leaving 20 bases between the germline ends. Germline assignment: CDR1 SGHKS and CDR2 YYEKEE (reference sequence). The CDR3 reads CASSLAETGTLGDTQYF. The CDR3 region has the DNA TGTGCCAGCAGCTTGGCGGAGACAGGCACCCTGGGGGATACGCAGTATTTT.

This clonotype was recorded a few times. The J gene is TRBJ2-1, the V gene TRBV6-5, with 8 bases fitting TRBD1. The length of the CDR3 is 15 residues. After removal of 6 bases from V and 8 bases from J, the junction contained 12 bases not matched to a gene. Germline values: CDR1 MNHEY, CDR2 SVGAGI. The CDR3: CASRPTGTGIDEQFF. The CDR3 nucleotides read TGTGCCAGCAGACCAACCGGGACAGGTATAGATGAGCAGTTCTTC.

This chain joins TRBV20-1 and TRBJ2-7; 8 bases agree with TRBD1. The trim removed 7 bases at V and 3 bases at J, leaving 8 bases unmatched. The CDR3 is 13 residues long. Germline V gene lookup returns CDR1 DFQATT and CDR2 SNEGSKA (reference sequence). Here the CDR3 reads CSVPRTGIYEQYF. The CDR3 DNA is TGCAGTGTACCTAGGACAGGGATCTACGAGCAGTACTTC.